The 22 T cell receptor beta chains below were found in one sample sequenced in a study of T cells in Graves' hyperthyroidism and ophthalmopathy. There were TCR beta CDR3 regions amplified from RNA transcripts. The HTBI primer set was used in a first-round RT-PCR of the TCR CDR3. TCRdb fed the multiplex PCR reads into MiXCR, producing one record per CDR3 protein. The data show over 300,000 distinct CDR3 sequences, around 14% seen once. Sequencing was carried out using blood. These receptors all come from a woman aged 60-70 years with Graves' hyperthyroidism.

This clonotype has a count of ten or more. The chain couples TRBV6-1 to TRBJ2-1, with D tentatively TRBD1 (5 bases). Trimming cost V 3 bases and J 7 bases, with 13 bases left between them. This CDR3 is built from 14 residues. The germline V gene has CDR1 MNHNS and CDR2 SASEGT. CDR3 loop: CASSETTVRNEQFF. The CDR3 region has the DNA TGTGCCAGCAGTGAGACGACAGTCCGGAATGAGCAGTTCTTC.

This clonotype showed up many times. V is TRBV11-2 and J is TRBJ2-3; D possibly corresponds to TRBD1 (5 bases). The CDR3 has 13 residues. V lost 5 bases to trimming and J lost 3 bases, with 9 bases between them. Per the germline V gene, CDR1 is SGHAT and CDR2 is FQNNGV. DNA of the CDR3: TGTGCCAGCAGCCCTGGGGCTACAGATACGCAGTATTTT. It is translated as CASSPGATDTQYF.

This clonotype has a count of ten or more. The J gene is TRBJ1-2, the V gene TRBV3-1; 8 bases align to TRBD1. CDR3 length: 15 residues. Germline trimming cut 3 bases from V and 4 bases from J; bases unmatched to any gene: 7. CDR1 and CDR2 from the germline V gene are LGHDT and YNNKEL (reference sequence). The CDR3 spells CASSQIQGGGYGYTF. CDR3 sequence (DNA): TGTGCCAGCAGCCAGATACAGGGGGGTGGCTATGGCTACACCTTC.

This clonotype was detected ten times or more. The chain employs TRBV7-3 and TRBJ2-5, with TRBD1 matching over 9 bases. With V trimmed by 4 bases and J by 9 bases, 6 bases remained unmatched. CDR3 length equals 13 residues. Germline CDR1 and CDR2: SGHTA and FQGTGA. CDR3: CASSWDRESAQYF. The CDR3 DNA reads as TGTGCCAGCAGCTGGGACAGGGAGTCGGCCCAGTACTTC.

The gene calls are TRBV5-1 and TRBJ1-1; no clear D. V lost 4 bases and J 4 bases, leaving 17 bases between the germline ends. Germline values: CDR1 SGHRS, CDR2 YFSETQ. This CDR3 has 15 residues. The CDR3 spells CASSLTVRGSTEAFF. The CDR3 DNA follows: TGCGCCAGCAGCCTGACCGTACGGGGATCCACTGAAGCTTTCTTT.

This clonotype occurred many times. The chain couples TRBV5-5 to TRBJ2-1; TRBD2 agrees at 8 bases. After removal of 5 bases from V and 4 bases from J, the junction contained 8 bases not matched to a gene. Per the germline V gene, CDR1 is SGHKS and CDR2 is YYEKEE (reference sequence). This CDR3 region has 15 residues. CDR3 DNA sequence: TGTGCCAGCAGGCCCACTAGCGGAGAATACAATGAGCAGTTCTTC. Translated: CASRPTSGEYNEQFF.

In its sample, this clonotype was seen many times. The chain uses TRBV28 and TRBJ2-3; 8 bases agree with TRBD1. Germline CDR1 reads MDHEN; CDR2 reads SYDVKM. The CDR3 length is 13 residues. Unmatched junction bases numbered 4, after V lost 10 bases and J lost 1 base. The CDR3 region is CANQGAGTDTQYF. CDR3 DNA: TGTGCCAACCAGGGGGCCGGCACAGATACGCAGTATTTT.

This clonotype was found many times. The chain recombines TRBV5-6 with TRBJ2-7; 7 bases are a match to TRBD1. V shed 4 bases and J 4 bases; nucleotides not matched to a gene: 8. The CDR3 spans 14 residues. Germline loops: CDR1 SGHDT, CDR2 YYEEEE. The CDR3 DNA follows: TGTGCCAGCAGCCCATATAACAGGGGATACGAGCAGTACTTC. Its translation: CASSPYNRGYEQYF. Drawing the rest from reference TRBV5-6 and TRBJ2-7, the complete variable domain is DAGVTQSPTHLIKTRGQQVTLRCSPKSGHDTVSWYQQALGQGPQFIFQYYEEEERQRGNFPDRFSGHQFPNYSSELNVNALLLGDSALYLCASSPYNRGYEQYFGPGTRLTVT.

This clonotype was seen repeatedly, ten times or more. The rearrangement uses TRBV3-1 and TRBJ2-1; maybe TRBD1 (6 bases). Germline CDR1 LGHDT, CDR2 YNNKEL (reference sequence). V dropped 7 bases and J dropped 7 bases, with 14 bases sitting between them. The CDR3 is made up of 13 amino acids. CDR3 in amino acids: CASKNRVLNEQFF. DNA of the CDR3: TGTGCCAGCAAAAACAGGGTTTTGAATGAGCAGTTCTTC.

This clonotype was recorded at least ten times. V gene TRBV12-5 combines with J gene TRBJ2-7, with TRBD1 matching over 10 bases. Germline values: CDR1 LGHNT, CDR2 FRNRAP. The CDR3 spans 20 residues. The ends lost 7 bases at V and 4 bases at J; junction bases unmatched: 25. The DNA of the CDR3 is TGTGCTAGTGCCCCCCTCCCTCTTCGGGACAGGGGCGGACTTGAGTACGAGCAGTACTTC. Translated, it gives CASAPLPLRDRGGLEYEQYF.

This clonotype has ten or more counts. CDR3 region: CASRVAGTTTDTQYF. In nucleotides, the CDR3 is TGTGCCAGCAGGGTCGCCGGGACAACCACAGATACGCAGTATTTT. The rearrangement links TRBV12-3 or TRBV12-4 to TRBJ2-3; possibly TRBD1 for D (6 bases). The CDR3 loop spans 15 amino acids. V was trimmed by 6 bases and J by 2 bases, leaving 15 bases between them.

This chain connects TRBV6-1 to TRBJ2-7; TRBD2 matches 13 bases. Germline V gene sequence: CDR1 MNHNS, CDR2 SASEGT. V was clipped by 5 bases and J by 5 bases; unmatched bases: 9. The CDR3 has 16 residues. CDR3 amino acids: CASSSRTSGSSHEQYF. The CDR3 coding sequence is TGTGCCAGCAGTTCCAGGACTAGCGGGAGCTCTCACGAGCAGTACTTC.

This clonotype was recorded at least ten times. In DNA, the CDR3 is TGTGCCAGCAGCTTAGTTCCTAGCGACTACGAGCAGTACTTC. Its translation: CASSLVPSDYEQYF. The rearrangement joins TRBV11-2 to TRBJ2-7, with D perhaps TRBD2 (6 bases). Germline CDR1 SGHAT, CDR2 FQNNGV. The CDR3 loop spans 14 amino acids. Trimming took 1 base from V and 3 from J, leaving 10 bases between them.

This clonotype was detected ten times or more. This rearrangement joins TRBV11-2 to TRBJ2-1; TRBD2 matches 15 bases. Trimming removed 5 bases from V and 5 bases from J; junction bases left unmatched: 7. The CDR3 extends over 17 amino acids. Per germline, CDR1 SGHAT and CDR2 FQNNGV. CDR3 loop: CASSPRTSGRGDNEQFF. The CDR3 DNA sequence: TGTGCCAGCAGCCCTAGGACTAGCGGGAGGGGAGACAATGAGCAGTTCTTC.

The genes are TRBV3-1 and TRBJ2-2, with D possibly matching TRBD1 (6 bases). The CDR3 contains 17 residues. CDR1 LGHDT and CDR2 YNNKEL come from the germline V gene (reference sequence). Trimming took 0 bases from V and 4 from J, leaving 15 bases between them. CDR3 DNA: TGTGCCAGCAGCCAAGAGGGGGCAGGGGTGGTCACCGGGGAGCTGTTTTTT. Protein sequence: CASSQEGAGVVTGELFF.

This clonotype was picked up many times. V and J are TRBV30 and TRBJ1-1; D unclear. The CDR3 is made up of 14 amino acids. The germline V gene has CDR1 GTSNPN and CDR2 SVGIG (reference sequence). V lost 0 bases, J lost 6 bases, and 14 bases lay in between. The CDR3 sequence is CAWSVGIPPAEAFF. The CDR3 bases are TGTGCCTGGAGTGTAGGAATACCTCCGGCTGAAGCTTTCTTT.

This clonotype was seen repeatedly, ten times or more. This rearrangement joins TRBV19 to TRBJ1-4; unclear D gene. The CDR3 is 16 amino acids. The V end lost 0 bases, the J end lost 4 bases, and 12 bases lay between the germline ends. Germline CDR1 and CDR2: LNHDA and SQIVND (reference sequence). CDR3 DNA: TGTGCCAGTAGTATAGAAACGACGGACCGTAATGAAAAACTGTTTTTT. This codes for CASSIETTDRNEKLFF.

This clonotype has ten or more counts. The rearrangement joins TRBV7-9 to TRBJ2-5; D is perhaps TRBD2 (5 bases). V was pared by 0 bases and J by 0 bases, with 17 bases between. CDR1 and CDR2 from the germline V gene are SEHNR and FQNEAQ (reference sequence). The CDR3 runs to 18 residues. The CDR3 loop reads CASSLARFTGWYQETQYF. The CDR3 DNA reads TGTGCCAGCAGCTTAGCTCGTTTCACGGGATGGTACCAAGAGACCCAGTACTTC.

V gene TRBV19 combines with J gene TRBJ2-3, with a weak D call TRBD1 (5 bases). The CDR3 is made up of 15 amino acids. V lost 1 base, J lost 2 bases, and 10 bases lay in between. Per the germline V gene, CDR1 is LNHDA and CDR2 is SQIVND (reference sequence). The CDR3 is CASSIGLRDTDTQYF. The CDR3 DNA sequence: TGTGCCAGTAGTATAGGGCTCAGGGACACAGATACGCAGTATTTT.

At least ten counts were recorded for this clonotype. The DNA for the CDR3 is TGTGCCAGCAGCCCGATTCCCCTAGGGGGCTACACCTTC. Translation: CASSPIPLGGYTF. The V call is TRBV12-3 or TRBV12-4, the J call TRBJ1-2; D call uncertain. V gave up 6 bases and J gave up 8 bases, with 16 bases separating them. The CDR3 is 13 residues long.

This clonotype was observed many times. The chain couples TRBV20-1 to TRBJ1-1; TRBD1 is a possible D gene (6 bases). The CDR3 covers 13 residues. Germline-derived CDR1 and CDR2 are DFQATT and SNEGSKA (reference sequence). V was pared by 6 bases and J by 1 base, with 12 bases between. CDR3 nucleotide sequence: TGCAGTGCGACCGGGACACCGAACACTGAAGCTTTCTTT. It is translated as CSATGTPNTEAFF.

A few counts support this clonotype. This chain links TRBV3-1 with TRBJ2-3, with TRBD2 matching 9 bases. J was trimmed by 3 bases and V by 3 bases; bases with no gene match: 7. Looked up from germline, CDR1 is LGHDT and CDR2 is YNNKEL (reference sequence). The CDR3 runs 16 residues. Here the CDR3 DNA reads TGTGCCAGCAGCCACTATAGCGGGAGTACAACAGATACGCAGTATTTT. Its translation: CASSHYSGSTTDTQYF.